The 10 T cell receptor beta chains given below trace back to one sample, sequenced in a study of cytomegalovirus exposure and HLA in healthy donors. Primers for the PCR totalled 60 Vbeta and 13 Jbeta. Profiled with immunoSEQ multiplex PCR; TCRdb holds only in-frame clones, not every one. The sample records approximately 160,000 clones, around 78% being singletons. Specimen: PBMCs. These receptors were obtained from a woman aged 35 to 49 in good health and CMV-seronegative.

Only a few counts were recorded for this clone. The chain carries TRBV2 and TRBJ1-2; no clear D gene. This CDR3 comprises 13 residues. Germline V gene data show CDR1 as SNHLY and CDR2 as FYNNEI. Trimming shortened V by 10 bases and J by 8 bases, and 20 bases separated the two germline ends. This chain's CDR3 is CATASGEVRGYTF. Written as DNA, the CDR3 is TGTGCCACCGCGTCCGGAGAAGTTAGGGGCTACACCTTC.

The chain links TRBV5-1 to TRBJ2-3; D gene uncertain. Germline-derived CDR1 and CDR2 are SGHRS and YFSETQ. CDR3 length: 13 amino acids. V lost 3 bases to trimming and J lost 4 bases, with 9 bases between them. CDR3 protein: CASSSLRADTQYF. CDR3 in DNA: TGCGCCAGCAGCTCTTTAAGAGCAGATACGCAGTATTTT.

The chain uses TRBV6-5 and TRBJ1-1; maybe TRBD1 (6 bases). CDR1 MNHEY and CDR2 SVGAGI come from the germline V gene. V was pared by 3 bases and J by 5 bases, with 13 bases between. The CDR3 loop spans 14 amino acids. For the CDR3, the DNA is TGTGCCAGCAGTTATGGACAGAGGGAAACTGAAGCTTTCTTT. Protein: CASSYGQRETEAFF.

The chain uses TRBV13 and TRBJ1-2; D not certain. Germline loops: CDR1 PRHDT, CDR2 FYEKMQ (reference sequence). The V and J ends lost 0 bases and 8 bases respectively, with 16 bases between them. The CDR3 has 15 residues. For the CDR3, the DNA is TGTGCCAGCAGCTTAGGCTATGGACCTGGGGAGGGCTACACCTTC. As protein: CASSLGYGPGEGYTF. The full variable domain, rest sourced from reference TRBV13 and TRBJ1-2, is AAGVIQSPRHLIKEKRETATLKCYPIPRHDTVYWYQQGPGQDPQFLISFYEKMQSDKGSIPDRFSAQQFSDYHSELNMSSLELGDSALYFCASSLGYGPGEGYTFGSGTRLTVV.

The genes are TRBV28 and TRBJ2-7, with a possible D match to TRBD1 (6 bases). This CDR3 spans 14 amino acids. V lost 6 bases and J 5 bases, leaving 17 bases between the germline ends. From germline, CDR1 is MDHEN and CDR2 SYDVKM. DNA for the CDR3: TGTGCCAGCAGGGGGGTTCAGGGGAAGGACGAGCAGTACTTC. This codes for CASRGVQGKDEQYF.

As for this clone: The sample carries other DNA sequences with the same CDR3. The chain uses TRBV18 and TRBJ2-5; D is unresolved. CDR1 KGHSH and CDR2 LQKENI come from the germline V gene. This CDR3 comprises 11 residues. V gave up 6 bases and J gave up 5 bases, with 7 bases separating them. The CDR3 here is CASSSGETQYF. The CDR3 nucleotides read TGTGCCAGCTCCTCCGGGGAGACCCAGTACTTC.

Concerning this clone: The junction departs from the called germline gene at one end, perhaps through a read error. The chain joins TRBV27 to TRBJ2-1; tentative D call: TRBD1 (5 bases). The CDR3 covers 14 residues. Germline CDR1 reads MNHEY; CDR2 reads SMNVEV (reference sequence). The CDR3 region has the DNA TGTGCCAGCAGTCTATCCTCTAGGGGCAATGAGCAGTTCTTC. Translated, it gives CASSLSSRGNEQFF.

This clone has a single count. The chain couples TRBV19 to TRBJ1-5; 8 bases are shared with TRBD1. Trimming cost V 8 bases and J 6 bases; bases outside gene matches: 6. Germline CDR1 reads LNHDA; CDR2 reads SQIVND (reference sequence). The CDR3 loop spans 13 amino acids. The CDR3 region is CASSDRAGQPQHF. The CDR3 DNA sequence: TGTGCCAGTTCGGACAGGGCGGGTCAGCCCCAGCATTTT.

The J gene is TRBJ2-7, the V gene TRBV30; 12 positions agree with TRBD1. The germline CDR1 and CDR2 sequences are GTSNPN and SVGIG (reference sequence). V shed 4 bases and J 5 bases; nucleotides not matched to a gene: 6. This CDR3 has 14 residues. CDR3 coding DNA: TGTGCCTGGAACCCGGGACAGGGGGCACACGAGCAGTACTTC. It encodes CAWNPGQGAHEQYF.

CDR3: CASSEASYGYTF. The CDR3 coding sequence is TGTGCCAGCAGTGAGGCCAGCTATGGCTACACCTTC. The chain couples TRBV25-1 to TRBJ1-2; D not resolved. Germline CDR1 MGHDK, CDR2 SYGVNS. This CDR3 has 12 residues. V was clipped by 3 bases and J by 4 bases, with 6 bases between them.